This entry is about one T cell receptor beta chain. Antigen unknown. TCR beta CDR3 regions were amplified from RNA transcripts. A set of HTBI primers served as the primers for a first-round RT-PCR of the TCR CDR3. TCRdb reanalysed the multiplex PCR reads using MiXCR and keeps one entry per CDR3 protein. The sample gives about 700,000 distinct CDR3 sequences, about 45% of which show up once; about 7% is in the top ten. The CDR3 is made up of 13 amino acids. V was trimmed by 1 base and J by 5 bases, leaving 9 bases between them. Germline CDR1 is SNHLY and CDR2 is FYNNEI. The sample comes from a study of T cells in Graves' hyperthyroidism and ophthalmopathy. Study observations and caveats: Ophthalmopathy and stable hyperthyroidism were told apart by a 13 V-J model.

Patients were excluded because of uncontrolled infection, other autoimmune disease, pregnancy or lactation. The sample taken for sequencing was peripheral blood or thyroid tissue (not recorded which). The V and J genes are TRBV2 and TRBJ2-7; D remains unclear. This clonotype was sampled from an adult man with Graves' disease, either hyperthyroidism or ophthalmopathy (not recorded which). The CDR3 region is CASSEDGPHEQYF. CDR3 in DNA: TGTGCCAGCAGTGAAGACGGTCCCCACGAGCAGTACTTC.